A selection of T cell receptor beta chains follows, all from one sample in a study of regulatory T cells. The repertoire was sequenced with immunoSEQ multiplex PCR; TCRdb's copy has only in-frame clones and lacks some. The table includes about 35,000 clones, 70% to 90% detected once. The sample was conventional CD4+ T cells sorted from blood. These receptor sequences come from a person aged 18 to 29 with CD3G deficiency. Each CDR3 is given with its conserved first and last residue. D genes are given only for firm matches. Clone size is given for some rows only: seen once, a few or many times, or a class if the clone is expanded.

V: TRBV14
D: NA
size: NA
J: TRBJ1-2
CDR3: CASSQGDGVGYTF
DNA: TGTGCCAGCAGCCAAGGAGATGGGGTCGGCTACACCTTC

V: TRBV6-1
D: NA
size: NA
J: TRBJ2-7
CDR3: CASSEARTYEQYF
DNA: TGTGCCAGCAGTGAAGCCAGGACCTACGAGCAGTACTTC

V: TRBV6-1
D: NA
size: NA
J: TRBJ1-5
CDR3: CASSERTHQPQHF
DNA: TGTGCCAGCAGTGAACGAACGCATCAGCCCCAGCATTTT

V: TRBV28
D: NA
size: NA
J: TRBJ2-4
CDR3: CASSFGGAKNIQYF
DNA: TGTGCCAGCAGTTTTGGGGGAGCCAAAAACATTCAGTACTTC

V: TRBV7-9
D: NA
size: NA
J: TRBJ2-5
CDR3: CASSLGRIETQYF
DNA: TGTGCCAGCAGCCTAGGAAGGATCGAGACCCAGTACTTC

V: TRBV7-9
D: TRBD2
size: NA
J: TRBJ2-1
CDR3: CASSLGRFSGTNEQFF
DNA: TGTGCCAGCAGCTTAGGCCGCTTTAGCGGGACGAATGAGCAGTTCTTC

V: TRBV7-9
D: NA
size: NA
J: TRBJ2-5
CDR3: CASSLRPGETQYF
DNA: TGTGCCAGCAGCTTACGACCCGGGGAGACCCAGTACTTC

V: TRBV28
D: NA
size: NA
J: TRBJ2-1
CDR3: CASTPGARRGEQFF
DNA: TGTGCCAGCACCCCCGGAGCCCGTCGGGGTGAGCAGTTCTTC

V: TRBV28
D: NA
size: NA
J: TRBJ2-2
CDR3: CASSLNRGELFF
DNA: TGTGCCAGCAGTCTTAATCGCGGGGAGCTGTTTTTT

V: TRBV28
D: TRBD1
size: NA
J: TRBJ2-7
CDR3: CASSPPSGQAGSEQYF
DNA: TGTGCCAGCAGTCCCCCCTCGGGACAGGCTGGGTCCGAGCAGTACTTC

V: TRBV7-9
D: TRBD1
size: NA
J: TRBJ1-4
CDR3: CASSRDDRVVEKLFF
DNA: TGTGCCAGCAGCCGAGACGACAGGGTGGTGGAAAAACTGTTTTTT

V: TRBV19
D: TRBD1
size: NA
J: TRBJ1-5
CDR3: CASSEGQGFGNQPQHF
DNA: TGTGCCAGTAGTGAAGGACAGGGTTTTGGGAATCAGCCCCAGCATTTT

V: TRBV4-1
D: TRBD1
size: NA
J: TRBJ1-1
CDR3: CASSQYGQGGGVNTEAFF
DNA: TGCGCCAGCAGCCAATACGGACAGGGGGGGGGAGTGAACACTGAAGCTTTCTTT

V: TRBV18
D: NA
size: NA
J: TRBJ1-2
CDR3: CASSPSRVNYGYTF
DNA: TGTGCCAGCTCACCCTCCCGGGTTAACTATGGCTACACCTTC

V: TRBV28
D: TRBD2
size: NA
J: TRBJ2-7
CDR3: CASSLRLAGGSYEQYF
DNA: TGTGCCAGCAGTCTCCGACTAGCGGGAGGGTCCTACGAGCAGTACTTC

V: TRBV28
D: TRBD1
size: NA
J: TRBJ2-5
CDR3: CASSTRDRVAETQYF
DNA: TGTGCCAGCAGTACACGGGACAGGGTGGCCGAGACCCAGTACTTC

V: TRBV4-1
D: TRBD1
size: NA
J: TRBJ2-3
CDR3: CASSQDIGQGRGYTDTQYF
DNA: TGCGCCAGCAGCCAAGATATAGGACAGGGGAGAGGTTACACAGATACGCAGTATTTT

V: TRBV11-1
D: NA
size: NA
J: TRBJ2-7
CDR3: CASSYGRSPTYEQYF
DNA: TGTGCCAGCAGCTACGGACGGAGCCCTACCTACGAGCAGTACTTC

V: TRBV19
D: NA
size: NA
J: TRBJ1-1
CDR3: CASIGAYGSDEAFF
DNA: TGTGCCAGTATAGGCGCGTATGGGTCAGATGAAGCTTTCTTT

V: TRBV19
D: TRBD2
size: NA
J: TRBJ2-1
CDR3: CASRSISGSLYNEQFF
DNA: TGTGCCAGTAGGAGTATTAGCGGGTCCCTCTACAATGAGCAGTTCTTC

V: TRBV28
D: NA
size: NA
J: TRBJ2-7
CDR3: CASSPSFLNEQYF
DNA: TGTGCCAGCAGTCCTAGCTTTCTAAACGAGCAGTACTTC

V: TRBV10-2
D: NA
size: NA
J: TRBJ1-6
CDR3: CASNPVGGSPLHF
DNA: TGCGCCAGCAACCCCGTCGGCGGCTCACCCCTCCACTTT

V: TRBV6-1
D: NA
size: NA
J: TRBJ1-2
CDR3: CASSLTGGGYTF
DNA: TGTGCCAGCAGTTTGACAGGTGGTGGCTACACCTTC

V: TRBV28
D: TRBD2
size: NA
J: TRBJ2-7
CDR3: CASSTGTSGSYEQYF
DNA: TGTGCCAGCAGTACGGGGACTAGCGGGTCCTACGAGCAGTACTTC

V: TRBV28
D: NA
size: few
J: TRBJ1-5
CDR3: CASSPALWGGDQPQHF
DNA: TGTGCCAGCAGTCCTGCCCTATGGGGTGGGGATCAGCCCCAGCATTTT

V: TRBV28
D: TRBD2
size: NA
J: TRBJ2-1
CDR3: CASSPSGTSGSRSNEQFF
DNA: TGTGCCAGCAGTCCGTCCGGGACTAGCGGGAGTCGATCGAATGAGCAGTTCTTC

V: TRBV7-9
D: NA
size: once
J: TRBJ2-2
CDR3: CASSLAFGGPGELFF
DNA: TGTGCCAGCAGCTTAGCGTTTGGTGGACCCGGGGAGCTGTTTTTT

V: TRBV6-1
D: TRBD1
size: once
J: TRBJ2-1
CDR3: CASKTTGTGVNEQFF
DNA: TGTGCCAGCAAGACCACCGGGACAGGGGTCAATGAGCAGTTCTTC

V: TRBV7-2
D: NA
size: medium-sized
J: TRBJ2-3
CDR3: CASSAGWQLGPQYF
DNA: TGTGCCAGCAGCGCAGGGTGGCAGTTGGGGCCGCAGTATTTT

V: TRBV30
D: NA
size: NA
J: TRBJ2-3
CDR3: CAWSSGSTDTQYF
DNA: TGTGCCTGGAGTAGCGGGAGCACAGATACGCAGTATTTT

V: TRBV30
D: NA
size: NA
J: TRBJ1-6
CDR3: CAWSVRLAGNSPLHF
DNA: TGTGCCTGGAGTGTACGACTTGCTGGGAATTCACCCCTCCACTTT

V: TRBV10-3
D: NA
size: NA
J: TRBJ2-2
CDR3: CAISPGPTTGELFF
DNA: TGTGCCATCAGTCCGGGACCGACCACCGGGGAGCTGTTTTTT

V: TRBV6-9
D: NA
size: NA
J: TRBJ1-1
CDR3: CASSPGVTLEAFF
DNA: TGTGCCAGCAGCCCAGGGGTTACCCTTGAAGCTTTCTTT

V: TRBV7-2
D: NA
size: NA
J: TRBJ1-6
CDR3: CASSLVYNSPLHF
DNA: TGTGCCAGCAGCTTAGTTTATAATTCACCCCTCCACTTT

V: TRBV6-1
D: NA
size: NA
J: TRBJ2-2
CDR3: CAVDRGTGELFF
DNA: TGTGCCGTGGACCGGGGAACCGGGGAGCTGTTTTTT